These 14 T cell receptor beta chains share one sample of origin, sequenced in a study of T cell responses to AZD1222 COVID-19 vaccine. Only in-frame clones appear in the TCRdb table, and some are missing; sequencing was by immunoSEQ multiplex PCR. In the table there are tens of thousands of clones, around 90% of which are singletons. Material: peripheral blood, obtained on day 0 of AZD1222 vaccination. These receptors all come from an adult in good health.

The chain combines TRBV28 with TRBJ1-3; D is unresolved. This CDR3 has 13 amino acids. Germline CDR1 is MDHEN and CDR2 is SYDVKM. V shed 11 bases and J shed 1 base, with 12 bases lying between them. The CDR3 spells CAALRTSGNTIYF. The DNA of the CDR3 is TGTGCCGCCCTGCGGACGTCTGGAAACACCATATATTTT.

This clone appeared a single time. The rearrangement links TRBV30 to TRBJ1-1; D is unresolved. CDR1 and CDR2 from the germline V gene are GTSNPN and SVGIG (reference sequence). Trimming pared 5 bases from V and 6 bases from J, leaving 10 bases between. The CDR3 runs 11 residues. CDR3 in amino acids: CAWRIGAEAFF. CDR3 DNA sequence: TGTGCCTGGCGGATTGGGGCTGAAGCTTTCTTT.

The CDR3: CASKGLGQGSAFF. The CDR3 region has the DNA TGTGCCAGCAAAGGACTGGGACAGGGATCGGCTTTCTTT. V usage is TRBV25-1 and J usage is TRBJ1-1, with 9 positions matching TRBD1. The CDR3 has 13 amino acids. From germline, CDR1 is MGHDK and CDR2 SYGVNS. Trimming cost V 7 bases and J 11 bases; bases outside gene matches: 11.

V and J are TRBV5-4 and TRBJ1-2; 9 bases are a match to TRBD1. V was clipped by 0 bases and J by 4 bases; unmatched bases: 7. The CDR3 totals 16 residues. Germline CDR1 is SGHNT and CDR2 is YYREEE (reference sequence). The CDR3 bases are TGTGCCAGCAGCTTGGCCGCTGGACAGGGGAGCTATGGCTACACCTTC. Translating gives CASSLAAGQGSYGYTF.

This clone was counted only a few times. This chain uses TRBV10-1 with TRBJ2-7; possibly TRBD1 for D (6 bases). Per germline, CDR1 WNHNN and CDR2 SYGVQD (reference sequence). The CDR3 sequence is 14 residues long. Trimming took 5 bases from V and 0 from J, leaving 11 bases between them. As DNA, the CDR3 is TGCGCCAGCAGTCAGGGGACCACCTCCTACGAGCAGTACTTC. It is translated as CASSQGTTSYEQYF.

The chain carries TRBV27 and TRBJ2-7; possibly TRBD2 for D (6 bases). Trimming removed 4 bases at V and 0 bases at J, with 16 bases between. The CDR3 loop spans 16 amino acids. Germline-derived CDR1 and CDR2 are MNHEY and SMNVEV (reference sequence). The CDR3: CASSSPGGRSSYEQYF. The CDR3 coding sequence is TGTGCCAGCAGTTCGCCTGGAGGGAGAAGCTCCTACGAGCAGTACTTC.

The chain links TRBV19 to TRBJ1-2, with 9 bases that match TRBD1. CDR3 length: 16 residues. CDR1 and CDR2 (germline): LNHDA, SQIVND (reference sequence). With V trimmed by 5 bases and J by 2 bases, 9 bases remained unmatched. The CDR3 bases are TGTGCCAGTAGTCAACGGACAGGGGCCACAAACTATGGCTACACCTTC. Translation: CASSQRTGATNYGYTF.

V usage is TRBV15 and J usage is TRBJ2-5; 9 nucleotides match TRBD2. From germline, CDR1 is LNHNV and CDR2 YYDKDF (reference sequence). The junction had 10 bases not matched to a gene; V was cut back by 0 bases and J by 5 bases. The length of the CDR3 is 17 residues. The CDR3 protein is CATSRDPAGGNTETQYF. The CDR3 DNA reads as TGTGCCACCAGCAGAGATCCGGCGGGAGGGAACACGGAGACCCAGTACTTC.

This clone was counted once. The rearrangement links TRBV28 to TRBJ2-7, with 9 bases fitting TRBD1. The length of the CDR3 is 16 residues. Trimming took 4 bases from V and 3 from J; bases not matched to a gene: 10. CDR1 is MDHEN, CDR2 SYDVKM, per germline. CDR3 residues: CASSSTGTGIIYEQYF. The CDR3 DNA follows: TGTGCCAGCAGTTCCACCGGGACAGGGATTATCTACGAGCAGTACTTC.

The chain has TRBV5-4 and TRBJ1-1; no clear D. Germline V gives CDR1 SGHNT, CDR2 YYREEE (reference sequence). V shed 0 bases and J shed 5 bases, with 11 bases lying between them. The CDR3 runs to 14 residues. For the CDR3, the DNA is TGTGCCAGCAGCTTGGTGGCGAGGGAGACTGAAGCTTTCTTT. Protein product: CASSLVARETEAFF.

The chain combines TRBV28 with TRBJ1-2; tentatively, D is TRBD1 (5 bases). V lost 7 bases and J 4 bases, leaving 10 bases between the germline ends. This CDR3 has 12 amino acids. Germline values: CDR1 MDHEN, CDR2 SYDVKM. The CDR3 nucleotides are TGTGCCAGCACCCCCGGGGGCTATGGCTACACCTTC. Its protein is CASTPGGYGYTF.

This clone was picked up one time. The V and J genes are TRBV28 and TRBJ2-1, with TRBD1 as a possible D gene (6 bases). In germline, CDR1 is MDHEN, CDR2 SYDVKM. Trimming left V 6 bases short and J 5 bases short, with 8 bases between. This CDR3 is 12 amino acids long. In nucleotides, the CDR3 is TGTGCCAGCAGCCAGGGGCACAATGAGCAGTTCTTC. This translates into CASSQGHNEQFF.

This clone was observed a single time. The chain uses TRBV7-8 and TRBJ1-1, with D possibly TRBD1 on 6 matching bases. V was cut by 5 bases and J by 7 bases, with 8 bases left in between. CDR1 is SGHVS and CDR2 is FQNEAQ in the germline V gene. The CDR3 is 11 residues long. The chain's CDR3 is CASSRTVEAFF. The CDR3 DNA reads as TGTGCCAGCAGCCGGACAGTTGAAGCTTTCTTT.

CDR3 protein: CASSSNGVGMNTGELFF. CDR3 sequence (DNA): TGCGCCAGCAGCTCCAACGGGGTGGGGATGAACACCGGGGAGCTGTTTTTT. The chain couples TRBV5-1 to TRBJ2-2, with D tentatively TRBD2 (5 bases). Trimming stripped 3 bases from V and 1 base from J, with 16 bases between. CDR3 length: 17 residues. Germline CDR1 is SGHRS and CDR2 is YFSETQ. The entire variable domain, with the rest obtained from reference TRBV5-1 and TRBJ2-2, is as follows: KAGVTQTPRYLIKTRGQQVTLSCSPISGHRSVSWYQQTPGQGLQFLFEYFSETQRNKGNFPGRFSGRQFSNSRSEMNVSTLELGDSALYLCASSSNGVGMNTGELFFGEGSRLTVL.